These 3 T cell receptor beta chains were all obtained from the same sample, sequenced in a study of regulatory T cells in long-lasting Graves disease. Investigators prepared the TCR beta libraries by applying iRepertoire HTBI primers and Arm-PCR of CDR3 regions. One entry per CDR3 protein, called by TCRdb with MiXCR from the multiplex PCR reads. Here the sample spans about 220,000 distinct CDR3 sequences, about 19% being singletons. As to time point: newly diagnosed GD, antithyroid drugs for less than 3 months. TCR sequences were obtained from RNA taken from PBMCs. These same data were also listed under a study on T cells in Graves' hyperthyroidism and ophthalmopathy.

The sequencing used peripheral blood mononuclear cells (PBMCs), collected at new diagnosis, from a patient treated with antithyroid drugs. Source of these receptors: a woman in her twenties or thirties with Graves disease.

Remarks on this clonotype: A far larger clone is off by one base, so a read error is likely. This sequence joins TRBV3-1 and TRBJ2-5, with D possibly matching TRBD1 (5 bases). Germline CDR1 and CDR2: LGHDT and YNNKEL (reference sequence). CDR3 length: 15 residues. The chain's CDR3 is CASSTKAGMQETRYF. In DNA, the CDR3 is TGTGCCAGCAGCACCAAGGCAGGGATGCAAGAGACCCGGTACTTC.

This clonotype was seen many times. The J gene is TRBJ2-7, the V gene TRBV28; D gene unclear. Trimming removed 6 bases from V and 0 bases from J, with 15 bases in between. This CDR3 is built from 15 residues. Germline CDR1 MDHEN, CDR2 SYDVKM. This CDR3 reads CASSSDRISSYEQYF. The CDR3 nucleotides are TGTGCCAGCAGCTCGGACCGGATAAGCTCCTACGAGCAGTACTTC.

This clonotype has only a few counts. The CDR3 nucleotides are TGTGCCAGCAGCCGGACAGGGGGCATCGTTAATGAGCAGTTCTTC. It yields the protein CASSRTGGIVNEQFF. This rearrangement joins TRBV9 to TRBJ2-1; 11 nucleotides line up with TRBD1. With 4 bases clipped from V and 7 bases from J, the junction kept 7 bases outside the gene matches. The CDR3 length is 15 residues. CDR1 is SGDLS, CDR2 YYNGEE, per germline.